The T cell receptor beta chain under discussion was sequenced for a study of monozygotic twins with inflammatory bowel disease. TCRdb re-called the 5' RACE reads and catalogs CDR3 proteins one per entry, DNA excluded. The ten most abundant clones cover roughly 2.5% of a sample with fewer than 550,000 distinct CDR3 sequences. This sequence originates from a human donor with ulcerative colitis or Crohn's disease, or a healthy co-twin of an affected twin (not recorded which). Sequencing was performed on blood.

The chain's CDR3 is CSARDWTGALNTGELFF. The rearrangement links TRBV20-1 to TRBJ2-2; as DNA is missing, the TRBD1 call by TCRdb cannot be tested. This CDR3 region has 17 residues. Germline assignment: CDR1 DFQATT and CDR2 SNEGSKA (reference sequence).